This TCR beta chain was recovered during a study of shared clonotypes between healthy human individuals. The ends were cut back, 5 bases at V and 6 bases at J, with 13 bases in the middle. Germline V gene lookup returns CDR1 SGHTA and CDR2 FQGNSA. This CDR3 has 13 amino acids. Here immunoSEQ multiplex PCR was the method, and the copy in TCRdb shows in-frame clones only, minus some. The data hold about 2.3 million clones, with about 90% observed a single time. The chain carries TRBV7-2 and TRBJ1-2; a possible D gene is TRBD1 (6 bases). Sequencing used naive CD4+ T cells from PBMCs. Stated subset: CD45RA+ positively selected. The source of this sequence is a man in his late teens or twenties in good health. Some clones in this sample may be carry-over from other donors' samples. CDR3 protein: CASSVYGTHGYTF. CDR3 bases: TGTGCCAGCAGCGTTTACGGGACACATGGCTACACCTTC.